This TCR beta chain was found in a study of blood T cell repertoires in COVID-19. Clones were sequenced by immunoSEQ multiplex PCR, and TCRdb holds only the in-frame ones, with some missing. The sample records about 220,000 clones, roughly 90% being singletons. Enrollees, roughly 18 to 89 years old, lived in about two dozen US areas. The V and J ends lost 0 bases and 1 base respectively, with 7 bases between them. The germline CDR1 and CDR2 sequences are LGHNA and YSLEER. This CDR3 has 14 residues. The sequenced sample was PBMCs or T cells enriched from blood (not recorded which). The TCR originated in a woman aged 25 to 39 with acute COVID-19. The chain links TRBV4-3 to TRBJ2-7; D remains unclear. The CDR3 reads CASSQDPGSYEQYF. As DNA, the CDR3 is TGCGCCAGCAGCCAAGATCCGGGTTCCTACGAGCAGTACTTC.